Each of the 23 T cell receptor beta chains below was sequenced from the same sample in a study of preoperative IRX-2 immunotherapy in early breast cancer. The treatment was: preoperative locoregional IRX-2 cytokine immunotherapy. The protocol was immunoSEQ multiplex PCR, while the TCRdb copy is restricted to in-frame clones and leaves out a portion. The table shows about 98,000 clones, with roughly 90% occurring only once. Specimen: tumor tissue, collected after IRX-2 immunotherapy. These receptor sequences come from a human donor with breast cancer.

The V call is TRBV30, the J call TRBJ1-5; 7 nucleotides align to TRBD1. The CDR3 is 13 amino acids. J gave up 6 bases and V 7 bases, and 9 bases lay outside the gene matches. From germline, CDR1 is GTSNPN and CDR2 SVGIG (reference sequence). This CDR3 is CASSDRISQPQHF. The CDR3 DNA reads TGTGCCTCCTCGGACAGGATAAGTCAGCCCCAGCATTTT.

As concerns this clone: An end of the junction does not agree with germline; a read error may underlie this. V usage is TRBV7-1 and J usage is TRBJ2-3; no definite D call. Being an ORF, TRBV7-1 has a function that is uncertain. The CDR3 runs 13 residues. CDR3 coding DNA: TGTGCTAGCAGCTCCCTTAGGACAGATACGCAGTATTTT. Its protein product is CASSSLRTDTQYF.

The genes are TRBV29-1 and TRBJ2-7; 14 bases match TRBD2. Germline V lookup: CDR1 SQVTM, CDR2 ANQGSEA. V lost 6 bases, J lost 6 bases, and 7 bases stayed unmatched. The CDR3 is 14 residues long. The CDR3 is CSVQPGLAGVEQYF. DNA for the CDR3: TGCAGCGTCCAACCGGGACTAGCGGGAGTCGAGCAGTACTTC.

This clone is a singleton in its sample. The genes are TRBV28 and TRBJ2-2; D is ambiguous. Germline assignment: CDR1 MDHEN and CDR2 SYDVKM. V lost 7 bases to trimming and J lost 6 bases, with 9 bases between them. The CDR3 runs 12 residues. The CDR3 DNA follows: TGTGCCAGCATTAAAGGACCCGGGGAGCTGTTTTTT. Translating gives CASIKGPGELFF.

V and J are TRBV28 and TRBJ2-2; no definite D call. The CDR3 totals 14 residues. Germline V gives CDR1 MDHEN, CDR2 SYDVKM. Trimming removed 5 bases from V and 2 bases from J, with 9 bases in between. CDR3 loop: CASSLAANTGELFF. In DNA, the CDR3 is TGTGCCAGCAGTCTTGCAGCTAACACCGGGGAGCTGTTTTTT.

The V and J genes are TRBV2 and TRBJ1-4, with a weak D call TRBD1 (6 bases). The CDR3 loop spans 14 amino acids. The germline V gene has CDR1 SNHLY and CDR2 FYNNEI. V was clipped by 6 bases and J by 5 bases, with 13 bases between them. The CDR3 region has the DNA TGTGCCAGCAGGGAGGACAGTTCGAATGAAAAACTGTTTTTT. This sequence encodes CASREDSSNEKLFF.

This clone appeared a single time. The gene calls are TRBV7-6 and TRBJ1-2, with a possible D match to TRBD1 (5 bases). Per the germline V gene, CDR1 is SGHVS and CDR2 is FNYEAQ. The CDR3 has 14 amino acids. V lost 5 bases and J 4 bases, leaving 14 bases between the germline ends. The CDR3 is CASSPMTVPYGYTF. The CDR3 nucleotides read TGTGCCAGCAGCCCGATGACAGTGCCCTATGGCTACACCTTC.

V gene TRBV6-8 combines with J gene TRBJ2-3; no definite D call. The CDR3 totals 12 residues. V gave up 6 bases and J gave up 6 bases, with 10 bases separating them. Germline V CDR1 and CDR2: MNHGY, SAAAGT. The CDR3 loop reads CASSPTPDTQYF. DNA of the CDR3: TGTGCCAGCAGCCCGACACCTGATACGCAGTATTTT.

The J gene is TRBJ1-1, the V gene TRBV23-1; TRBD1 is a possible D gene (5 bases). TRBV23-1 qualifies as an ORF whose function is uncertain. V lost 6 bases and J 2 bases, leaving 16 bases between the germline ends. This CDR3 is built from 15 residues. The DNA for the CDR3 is TGCGCCAGCAGCCTCCAGACGGGACTCAACACTGAAGCTTTCTTT. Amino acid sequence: CASSLQTGLNTEAFF.

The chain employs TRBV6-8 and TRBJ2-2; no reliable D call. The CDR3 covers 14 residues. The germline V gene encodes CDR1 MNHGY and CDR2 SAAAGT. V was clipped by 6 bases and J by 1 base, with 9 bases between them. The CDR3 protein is CASRAPQNTGELFF. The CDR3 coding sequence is TGTGCCAGCAGAGCCCCCCAGAACACCGGGGAGCTGTTTTTT.

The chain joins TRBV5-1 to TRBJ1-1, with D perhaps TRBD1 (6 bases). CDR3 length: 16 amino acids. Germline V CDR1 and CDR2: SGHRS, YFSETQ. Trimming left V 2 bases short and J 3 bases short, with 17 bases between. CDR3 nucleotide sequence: TGCGCCAGCAGCTTACTACAGGGTGGAGGCGACACTGAAGCTTTCTTT. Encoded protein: CASSLLQGGGDTEAFF.

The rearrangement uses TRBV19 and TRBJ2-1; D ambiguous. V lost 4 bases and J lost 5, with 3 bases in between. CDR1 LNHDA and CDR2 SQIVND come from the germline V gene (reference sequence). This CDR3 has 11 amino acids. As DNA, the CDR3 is TGTGCCAGTAGTACCGACAATGAGCAGTTCTTC. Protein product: CASSTDNEQFF.

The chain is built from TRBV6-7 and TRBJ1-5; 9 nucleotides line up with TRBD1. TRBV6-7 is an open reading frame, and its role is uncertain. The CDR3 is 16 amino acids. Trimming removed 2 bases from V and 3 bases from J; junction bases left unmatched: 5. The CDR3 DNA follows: TGTGCCAGCAGTTACCTCCGGGACAGGGACAATCAGCCCCAGCATTTT. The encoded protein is CASSYLRDRDNQPQHF.

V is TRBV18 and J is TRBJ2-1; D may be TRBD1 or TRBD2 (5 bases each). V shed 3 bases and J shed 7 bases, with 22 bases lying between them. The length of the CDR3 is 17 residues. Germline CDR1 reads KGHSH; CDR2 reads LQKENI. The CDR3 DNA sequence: TGTGCCAGCTCACCGGCGATCGGGACCTCCCGCTGGAATGAGCAGTTCTTC. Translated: CASSPAIGTSRWNEQFF.

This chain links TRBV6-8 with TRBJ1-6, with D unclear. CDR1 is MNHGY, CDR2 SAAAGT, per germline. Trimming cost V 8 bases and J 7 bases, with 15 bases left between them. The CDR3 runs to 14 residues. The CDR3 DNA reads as TGTGCCAGCGTTGCGGGTTTAGTAAATTCACCCCTCCACTTT. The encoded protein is CASVAGLVNSPLHF.

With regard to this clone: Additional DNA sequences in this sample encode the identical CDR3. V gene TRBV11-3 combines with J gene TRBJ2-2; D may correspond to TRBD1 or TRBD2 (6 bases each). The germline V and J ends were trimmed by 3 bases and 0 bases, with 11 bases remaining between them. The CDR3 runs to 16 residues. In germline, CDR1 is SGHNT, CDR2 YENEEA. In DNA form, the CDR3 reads TGTGCCAGCAGCTTGGAGGGGGGATCGAACACCGGGGAGCTGTTTTTT. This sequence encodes CASSLEGGSNTGELFF.

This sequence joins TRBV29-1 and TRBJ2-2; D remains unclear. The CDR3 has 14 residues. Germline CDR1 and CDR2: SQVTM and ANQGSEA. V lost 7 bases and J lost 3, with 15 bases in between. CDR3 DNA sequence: TGCAGCGCAAAAGGGTCGGCGTACACCGGGGAGCTGTTTTTT. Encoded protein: CSAKGSAYTGELFF.

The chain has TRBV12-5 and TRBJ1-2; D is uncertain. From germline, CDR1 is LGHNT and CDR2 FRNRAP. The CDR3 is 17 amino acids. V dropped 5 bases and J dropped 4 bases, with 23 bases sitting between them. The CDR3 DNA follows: TGTGCTAGTGGTCTTTCTCCCATTCAACGGGTTTTCTATGGCTACACCTTC. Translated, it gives CASGLSPIQRVFYGYTF.

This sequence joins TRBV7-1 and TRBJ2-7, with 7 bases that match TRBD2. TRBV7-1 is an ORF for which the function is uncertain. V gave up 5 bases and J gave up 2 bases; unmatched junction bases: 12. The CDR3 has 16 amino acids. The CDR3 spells CASSPLFWAGAYEQYF. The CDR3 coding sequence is TGTGCCAGCAGCCCCCTGTTTTGGGCGGGGGCCTACGAGCAGTACTTC.

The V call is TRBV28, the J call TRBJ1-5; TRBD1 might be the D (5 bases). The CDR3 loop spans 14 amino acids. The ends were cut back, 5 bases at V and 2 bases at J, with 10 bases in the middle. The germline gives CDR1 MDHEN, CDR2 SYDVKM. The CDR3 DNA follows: TGTGCCAGCAGTGGCGGGACGGGCAATCAGCCCCAGCATTTT. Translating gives CASSGGTGNQPQHF.

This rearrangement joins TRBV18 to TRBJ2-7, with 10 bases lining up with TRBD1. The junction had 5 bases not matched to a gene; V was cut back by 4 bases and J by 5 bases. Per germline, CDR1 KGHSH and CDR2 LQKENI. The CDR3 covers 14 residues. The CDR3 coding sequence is TGTGCCAGCTCACGCGGACAGGGGGTGAACGAGCAGTACTTC. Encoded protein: CASSRGQGVNEQYF.

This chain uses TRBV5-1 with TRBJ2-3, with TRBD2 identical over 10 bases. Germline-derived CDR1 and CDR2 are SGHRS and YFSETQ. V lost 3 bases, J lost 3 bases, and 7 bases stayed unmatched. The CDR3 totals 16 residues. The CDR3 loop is CASSSKAGGLTDTQYF. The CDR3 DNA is TGCGCCAGCAGCTCCAAAGCGGGGGGGCTAACAGATACGCAGTATTTT.

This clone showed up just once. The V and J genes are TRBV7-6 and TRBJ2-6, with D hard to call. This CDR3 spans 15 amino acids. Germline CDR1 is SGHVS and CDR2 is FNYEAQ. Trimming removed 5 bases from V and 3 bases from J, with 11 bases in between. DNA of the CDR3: TGTGCCAGCAGCCTACCGAGTTTTGGGGCCAACGTCCTGACTTTC. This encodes CASSLPSFGANVLTF.